This record covers a single TCR beta chain. Its cognate antigen is unknown. Pregnant or lactating patients were excluded, as were those with uncontrolled infection or other autoimmune disease. The data derive from a study of T cells in Graves' hyperthyroidism and ophthalmopathy. The V segment lost 7 bases and the J segment 5 bases; nucleotides outside the gene matches: 18. CDR3 length equals 18 residues. The germline CDR1 and CDR2 sequences are LNHNV and YYDKDF (reference sequence). TCR beta CDR3 regions were amplified from RNA. An initial round of RT-PCR targeting the TCR CDR3 relied on the HTBI primer set. In TCRdb, the multiplex PCR reads were re-called with MiXCR into one record per CDR3 protein. The sample holds 660,000 or so distinct CDR3 sequences, just under 45% seen once. Notes on the study in general: Most clonotypes that expanded in the thyroid above 0.001 also showed up in blood. Ophthalmopathy got predicted by the model a median approximately 6.3 months before its onset. Stable hyperthyroidism and ophthalmopathy were separated using 13 V-J signatures.

Material for sequencing was peripheral blood or thyroid tissue (not recorded which). This sequence joins TRBV15 and TRBJ1-5; TRBD1 matches 9 bases. This sequence originates from an adult man with Graves' disease, either hyperthyroidism or ophthalmopathy (not recorded which). CDR3 sequence reads: CATTADRGGQGEDQPQHF. CDR3 DNA: TGTGCCACCACCGCGGACAGGGGAGGACAGGGTGAGGATCAGCCCCAGCATTTT.